This TCR beta chain stems from a study of blood T cell repertoires in COVID-19. TCRdb's table, derived via immunoSEQ multiplex PCR, lists solely in-frame clones and lacks some. The table has approximately 170,000 clones, over 80% seen once. CDR3 length equals 14 residues. Germline V lookup: CDR1 SGHTA, CDR2 FQGNSA. The V end was cut by 4 bases, the J end by 0 bases, with 9 bases between. The TCR was taken from a woman aged 45 to 65 who had recovered from COVID-19. The genes are TRBV7-2 and TRBJ1-1; D might be TRBD1 (5 bases). The sequenced sample was PBMCs or T cells enriched from blood (not recorded which). The CDR3 reads CASSSVRVNTEAFF. In nucleotides, the CDR3 is TGTGCCAGCAGCTCCGTCAGGGTGAACACTGAAGCTTTCTTT.